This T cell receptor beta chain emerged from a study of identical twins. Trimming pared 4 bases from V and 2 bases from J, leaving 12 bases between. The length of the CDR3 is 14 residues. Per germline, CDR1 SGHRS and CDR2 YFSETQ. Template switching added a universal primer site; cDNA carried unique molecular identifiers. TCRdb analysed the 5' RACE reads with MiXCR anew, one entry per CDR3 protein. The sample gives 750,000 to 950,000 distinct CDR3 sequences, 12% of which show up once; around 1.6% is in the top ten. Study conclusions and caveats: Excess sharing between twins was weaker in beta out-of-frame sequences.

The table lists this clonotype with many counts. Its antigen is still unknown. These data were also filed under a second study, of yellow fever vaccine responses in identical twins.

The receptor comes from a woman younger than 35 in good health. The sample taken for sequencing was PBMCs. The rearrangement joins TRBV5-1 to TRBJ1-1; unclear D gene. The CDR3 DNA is TGCGCCAGCAGCCGGGAGGGAGGAAACACTGAAGCTTTCTTT. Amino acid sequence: CASSREGGNTEAFF. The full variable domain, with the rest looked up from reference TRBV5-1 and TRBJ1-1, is KAGVTQTPRYLIKTRGQQVTLSCSPISGHRSVSWYQQTPGQGLQFLFEYFSETQRNKGNFPGRFSGRQFSNSRSEMNVSTLELGDSALYLCASSREGGNTEAFFGQGTRLTVV.